The 9 T cell receptor beta chains listed next were all sequenced from one sample in a study of T cell responses to AZD1222 COVID-19 vaccine. This table comes from immunoSEQ multiplex PCR, and its TCRdb copy is limited to in-frame clones, with some not included. The sample lists over 35,000 clones, about four fifths occurring once. The sequencing used peripheral blood, collected 28 days after the second dose of the MenACWY control vaccine. The source of these receptors is an adult who received the MenACWY meningococcal vaccine as a control.

There are a few counts of this clone. This sequence joins TRBV5-1 and TRBJ2-2; 8 nucleotides match TRBD1. In germline, CDR1 is SGHRS, CDR2 YFSETQ. The CDR3 loop spans 16 amino acids. J gave up 6 bases and V 3 bases, and 10 bases lay outside the gene matches. CDR3 bases: TGCGCCAGCAGCTCTCCCGACAGGGGAGTATCCGGGGAGCTGTTTTTT. Its protein product is CASSSPDRGVSGELFF.

This chain uses TRBV3-1 (or the pseudogene TRBV3-2) with TRBJ2-2; D gene uncertain. CDR3 length equals 15 residues. V lost 4 bases and J lost 4, with 13 bases in between. Germline values: CDR1 LGHDT, CDR2 YNNKEL (reference sequence). CDR3 residues: CASSPRPGGTGELFF. The CDR3 nucleotides read TGTGCCAGCAGCCCTCGGCCCGGTGGCACCGGGGAGCTGTTTTTT.

The chain couples TRBV9 to TRBJ2-1; 7 nucleotides match TRBD1. The germline gives CDR1 SGDLS, CDR2 YYNGEE. J gave up 4 bases and V 2 bases, and 6 bases lay outside the gene matches. The CDR3 sequence is 15 residues long. In DNA form, the CDR3 reads TGTGCCAGCAGCGTCGGACAGGAGAAGTACAATGAGCAGTTCTTC. Translated: CASSVGQEKYNEQFF.

V and J are TRBV19 and TRBJ2-2, with D perhaps given as TRBD1 or TRBD2 (5 bases each). The V end lost 5 bases, the J end lost 2 bases, and 15 bases lay between the germline ends. This CDR3 has 16 amino acids. Germline CDR1 and CDR2: LNHDA and SQIVND (reference sequence). CDR3 DNA sequence: TGTGCCAGTAGTTTATCCGGGACGGTCAACACCGGGGAGCTGTTTTTT. This encodes CASSLSGTVNTGELFF.

This clone showed up just a few times. The sample has other DNA sequences that encode this CDR3 too. This chain joins TRBV7-9 and TRBJ1-1, with D uncertain. The V end lost 6 bases, the J end lost 11 bases, and 16 bases lay between the germline ends. CDR1 is SEHNR, CDR2 FQNEAQ, per germline (reference sequence). The CDR3 totals 12 residues. CDR3 amino acids: CASSLGGVGAFF. The CDR3 nucleotides are TGTGCCAGCAGTCTCGGCGGGGTAGGCGCTTTCTTT.

The rearrangement uses TRBV11-1 and TRBJ2-1; D is unresolved. The CDR3 totals 15 residues. Germline V lookup: CDR1 SGHAT, CDR2 FQDESV (reference sequence). V was cut by 5 bases and J by 0 bases, with 11 bases left in between. CDR3 amino acids: CASSLRANSYNEQFF. The CDR3 region has the DNA TGTGCCAGCAGCCTCCGGGCGAACTCCTACAATGAGCAGTTCTTC.

This clone rates as large. The V gene is TRBV9, the J gene TRBJ2-7; TRBD1 matches at 8 bases. Trimming removed 5 bases from V and 4 bases from J; junction bases left unmatched: 5. CDR1 is SGDLS and CDR2 is YYNGEE in the germline V gene. The CDR3 consists of 13 residues. The CDR3 reads CASSAQGAYEQYF. CDR3 DNA: TGTGCCAGCAGTGCTCAGGGGGCATACGAGCAGTACTTC.

The chain employs TRBV3-1 (or the pseudogene TRBV3-2) and TRBJ1-1; a possible D gene is TRBD1 (5 bases). The V end was cut by 4 bases, the J end by 8 bases, with 8 bases between. The CDR3 has 11 residues. The germline V gene has CDR1 LGHDT and CDR2 YNNKEL (reference sequence). The CDR3 loop is CASSRGSEAFF. CDR3 bases: TGTGCCAGCAGCCGGGGGTCAGAAGCTTTCTTT.

The rearrangement links TRBV19 to TRBJ1-1; D perhaps matches TRBD1 (6 bases). The CDR3 sequence is 13 residues long. Germline CDR1 is LNHDA and CDR2 is SQIVND (reference sequence). The V and J ends lost 5 bases and 11 bases respectively, with 18 bases between them. This chain's CDR3 is CASSPHWGAGAFF. As DNA, the CDR3 is TGTGCCAGTAGTCCCCACTGGGGGGCCGGGGCTTTCTTT.